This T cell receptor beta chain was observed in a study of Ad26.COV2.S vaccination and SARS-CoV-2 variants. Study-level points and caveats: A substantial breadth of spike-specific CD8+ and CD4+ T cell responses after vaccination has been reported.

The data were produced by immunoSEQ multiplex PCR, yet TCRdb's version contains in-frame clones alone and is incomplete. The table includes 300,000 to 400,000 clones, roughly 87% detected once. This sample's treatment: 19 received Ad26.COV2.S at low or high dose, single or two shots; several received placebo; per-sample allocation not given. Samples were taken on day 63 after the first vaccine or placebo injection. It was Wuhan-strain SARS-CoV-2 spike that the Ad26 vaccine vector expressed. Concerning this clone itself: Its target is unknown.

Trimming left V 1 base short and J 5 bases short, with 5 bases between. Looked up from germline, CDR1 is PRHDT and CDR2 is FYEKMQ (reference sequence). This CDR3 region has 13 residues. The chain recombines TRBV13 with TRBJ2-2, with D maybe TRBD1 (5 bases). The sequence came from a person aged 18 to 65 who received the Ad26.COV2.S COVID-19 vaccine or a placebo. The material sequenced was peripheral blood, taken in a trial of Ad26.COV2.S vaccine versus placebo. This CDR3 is CASSLEGTGELFF. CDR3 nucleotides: TGTGCCAGCAGCTTAGAGGGGACCGGGGAGCTGTTTTTT.